The sequence of this T cell receptor (beta chain) was determined in a study of Ad26.COV2.S vaccination and SARS-CoV-2 variants. Findings and limits, study-wide: Substantial post-vaccination breadth of spike-specific CD8+ and CD4+ T cell responses was reported.

As concerns this clone: Antigen specificity is unknown.

The treatment is: some 20 received Ad26.COV2.S at low or high dose, single or two shots; several received placebo; per-sample allocation not given. The samples date from day 63 after the first vaccine or placebo injection. Boston supplied an adult donor aged 18-55 years. Germline CDR1 PRHDT, CDR2 FYEKMQ (reference sequence). The CDR3 extends over 15 amino acids. Trimming removed 10 bases from V and 5 bases from J, with 22 bases in between. Here immunoSEQ multiplex PCR was the method, and the copy in TCRdb shows in-frame clones only, minus some. The sample shows some 410,000 clones, around 93% of them seen only once.

Material: peripheral blood, obtained in a trial of Ad26.COV2.S vaccine versus placebo. This sequence originates from a person aged 18-65 years who received the Ad26.COV2.S COVID-19 vaccine or a placebo. The V and J genes are TRBV13 and TRBJ2-3, with D possibly being TRBD2 (7 bases). CDR3 nucleotides: TGTGCCACCAGTTTTAGGACTAGGGGGGGAGATACGCAGTATTTT. Its translation is CATSFRTRGGDTQYF.